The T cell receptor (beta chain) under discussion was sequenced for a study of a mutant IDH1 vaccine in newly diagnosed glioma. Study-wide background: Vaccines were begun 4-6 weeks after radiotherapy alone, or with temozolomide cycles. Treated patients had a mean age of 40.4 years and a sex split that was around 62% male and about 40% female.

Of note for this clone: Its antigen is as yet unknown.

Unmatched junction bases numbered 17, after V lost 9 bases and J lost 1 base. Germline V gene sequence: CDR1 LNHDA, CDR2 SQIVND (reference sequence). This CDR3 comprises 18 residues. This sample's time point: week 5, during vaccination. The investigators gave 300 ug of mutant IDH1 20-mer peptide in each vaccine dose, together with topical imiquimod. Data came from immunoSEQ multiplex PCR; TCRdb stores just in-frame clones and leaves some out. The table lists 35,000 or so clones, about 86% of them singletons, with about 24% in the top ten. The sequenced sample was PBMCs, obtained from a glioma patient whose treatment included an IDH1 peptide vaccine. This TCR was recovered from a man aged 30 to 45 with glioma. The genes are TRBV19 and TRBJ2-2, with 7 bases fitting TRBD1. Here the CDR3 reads CASATRSTQGRNTGELFF. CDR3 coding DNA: TGTGCCAGCGCCACCCGGTCCACACAGGGGAGGAACACCGGGGAGCTGTTTTTT.